This T cell receptor (beta chain) was observed in a study of PD-1 blockade in classical Hodgkin lymphoma. Time point in this sample: cycle 4 day 1 (C4D1), after 5 to 7 weeks of nivolumab. Each and every patient relapsed after autologous stem cell transplantation, and patients got differing brentuximab vedotin exposure. Study-wide results and caveats: The diversity seen at baseline in complete responders resembled that of newly diagnosed patients. Factors driving the repertoire differences, possibly disease activity or prior therapy, remain undefined. A significant rise in TCR diversity by C4D1 was seen for CD4+ but not CD8+ cells.

Turning to this clone: What it binds is not known.

V dropped 5 bases and J dropped 2; count of bases not matched to a gene: 3. Per germline, CDR1 MNHEY and CDR2 SVGAGI. This CDR3 contains 15 residues. The repertoire was sequenced with immunoSEQ multiplex PCR; TCRdb's copy has only in-frame clones and lacks some. The sample has approximately 89,000 clones, 83% seen once. The TCR sequence derives from a human donor with classical Hodgkin lymphoma. The sample here was peripheral blood mononuclear cells (PBMCs), taken before the fourth cycle of nivolumab. The chain links TRBV6-5 to TRBJ2-2; 9 bases line up with TRBD2. CDR3 nucleotides: TGTGCCAGCAGTAGGACTAGCGTAAACACCGGGGAGCTGTTTTTT. This codes for CASSRTSVNTGELFF.